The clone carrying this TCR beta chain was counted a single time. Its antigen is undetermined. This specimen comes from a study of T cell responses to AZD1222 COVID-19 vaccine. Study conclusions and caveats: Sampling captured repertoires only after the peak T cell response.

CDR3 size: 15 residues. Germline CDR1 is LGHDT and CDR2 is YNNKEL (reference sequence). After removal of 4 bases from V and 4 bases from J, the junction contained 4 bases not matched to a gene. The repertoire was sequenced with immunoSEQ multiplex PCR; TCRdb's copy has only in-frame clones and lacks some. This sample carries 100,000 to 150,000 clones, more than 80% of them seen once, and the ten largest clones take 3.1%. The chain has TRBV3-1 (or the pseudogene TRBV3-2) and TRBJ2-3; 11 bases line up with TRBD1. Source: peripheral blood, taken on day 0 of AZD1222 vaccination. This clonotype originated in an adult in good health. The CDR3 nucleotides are TGTGCCAGCAGCCCCGGGACAGGGGGTGCAGATACGCAGTATTTT. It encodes CASSPGTGGADTQYF.